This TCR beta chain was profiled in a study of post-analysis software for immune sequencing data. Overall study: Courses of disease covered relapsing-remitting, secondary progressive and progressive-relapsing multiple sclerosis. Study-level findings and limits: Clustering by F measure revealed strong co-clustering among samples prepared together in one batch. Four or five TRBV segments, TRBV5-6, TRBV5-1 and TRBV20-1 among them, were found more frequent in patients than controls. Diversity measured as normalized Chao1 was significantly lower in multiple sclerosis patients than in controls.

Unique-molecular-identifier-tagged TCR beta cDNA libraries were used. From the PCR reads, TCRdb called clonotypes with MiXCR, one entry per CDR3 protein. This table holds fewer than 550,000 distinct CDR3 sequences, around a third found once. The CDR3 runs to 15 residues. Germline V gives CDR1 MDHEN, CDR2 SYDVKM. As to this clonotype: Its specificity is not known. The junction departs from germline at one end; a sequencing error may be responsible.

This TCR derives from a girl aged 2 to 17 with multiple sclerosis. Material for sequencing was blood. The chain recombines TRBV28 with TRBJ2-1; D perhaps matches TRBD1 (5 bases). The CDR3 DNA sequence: TGTGCCGGCAGGGCCGAGTTGGGGTCGTACAATGAGCAGTTCTTC. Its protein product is CAGRAELGSYNEQFF.